This TCR beta chain was documented in a study of T cell responses to AZD1222 COVID-19 vaccine. Data came from immunoSEQ multiplex PCR; TCRdb stores just in-frame clones and leaves some out. This table holds under 95,000 clones, over 85% found once. J was trimmed by 6 bases and V by 6 bases; bases with no gene match: 10. The CDR3 consists of 14 residues. Per germline, CDR1 LGHNT and CDR2 FRNRAP. Study results and caveats: Spike-specific TCR breadth and depth grew following two AZD1222 doses.

Details on this clone: Its antigen is as yet unknown.

The chain recombines TRBV12-5 with TRBJ1-1; 7 bases align to TRBD1. This specimen was peripheral blood, taken on day 0 of AZD1222 vaccination. The clonotype originates from an adult in good health. The CDR3 coding sequence is TGTGCTAGTGGCTTGTCGGTCAGGGGGTCTGAAGCTTTCTTT. It codes for CASGLSVRGSEAFF. Combining the CDR3 with reference TRBV12-5 and TRBJ1-1 gives the whole variable domain DARVTQTPRHKVTEMGQEVTMRCQPILGHNTVFWYRQTMMQGLELLAYFRNRAPLDDSGMPKDRFSAEMPDATLATLKIQPSEPRDSAVYFCASGLSVRGSEAFFGQGTRLTVV.